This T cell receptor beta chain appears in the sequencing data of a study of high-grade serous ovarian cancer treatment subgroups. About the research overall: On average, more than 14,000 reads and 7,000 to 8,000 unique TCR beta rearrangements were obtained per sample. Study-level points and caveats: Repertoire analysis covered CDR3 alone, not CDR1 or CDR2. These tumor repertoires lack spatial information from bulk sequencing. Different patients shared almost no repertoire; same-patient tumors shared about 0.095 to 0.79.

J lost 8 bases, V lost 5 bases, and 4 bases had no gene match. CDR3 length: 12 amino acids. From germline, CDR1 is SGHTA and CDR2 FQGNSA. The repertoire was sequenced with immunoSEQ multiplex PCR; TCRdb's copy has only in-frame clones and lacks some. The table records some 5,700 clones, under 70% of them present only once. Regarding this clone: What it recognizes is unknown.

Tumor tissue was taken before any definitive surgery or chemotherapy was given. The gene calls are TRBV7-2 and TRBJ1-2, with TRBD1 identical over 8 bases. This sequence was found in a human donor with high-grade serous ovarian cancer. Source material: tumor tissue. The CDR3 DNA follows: TGTGCCAGCAGCAGAGACAGGGGCGGCTACACCTTC. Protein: CASSRDRGGYTF. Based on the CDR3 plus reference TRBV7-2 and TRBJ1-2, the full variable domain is GAGVSQSPSNKVTEKGKDVELRCDPISGHTALYWYRQSLGQGLEFLIYFQGNSAPDKSGLPSDRFSAERTGGSVSTLTIQRTQQEDSAVYLCASSRDRGGYTFGSGTRLTVV.